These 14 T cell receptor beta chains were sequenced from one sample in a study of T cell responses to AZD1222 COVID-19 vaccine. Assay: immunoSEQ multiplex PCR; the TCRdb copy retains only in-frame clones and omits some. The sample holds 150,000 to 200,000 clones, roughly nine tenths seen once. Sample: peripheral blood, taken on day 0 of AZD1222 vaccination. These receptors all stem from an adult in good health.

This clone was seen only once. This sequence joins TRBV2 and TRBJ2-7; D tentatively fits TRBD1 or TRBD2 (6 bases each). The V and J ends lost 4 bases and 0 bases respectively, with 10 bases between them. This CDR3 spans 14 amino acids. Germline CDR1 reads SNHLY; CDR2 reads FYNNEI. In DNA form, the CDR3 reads TGTGCCAGCAGTGGTGGAGGGGGCTCCTACGAGCAGTACTTC. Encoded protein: CASSGGGGSYEQYF.

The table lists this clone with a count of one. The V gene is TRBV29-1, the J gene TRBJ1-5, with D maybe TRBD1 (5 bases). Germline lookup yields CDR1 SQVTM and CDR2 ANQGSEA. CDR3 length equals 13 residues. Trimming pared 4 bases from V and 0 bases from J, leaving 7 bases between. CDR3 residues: CSVAQGSNQPQHF. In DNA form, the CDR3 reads TGCAGCGTTGCGCAGGGTAGCAATCAGCCCCAGCATTTT.

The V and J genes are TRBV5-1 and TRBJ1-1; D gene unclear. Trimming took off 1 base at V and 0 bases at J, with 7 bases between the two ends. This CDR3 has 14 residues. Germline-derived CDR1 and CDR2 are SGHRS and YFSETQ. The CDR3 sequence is CASSLFGLNTEAFF. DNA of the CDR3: TGCGCCAGCAGCTTGTTCGGTCTGAACACTGAAGCTTTCTTT. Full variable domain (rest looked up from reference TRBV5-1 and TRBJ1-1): KAGVTQTPRYLIKTRGQQVTLSCSPISGHRSVSWYQQTPGQGLQFLFEYFSETQRNKGNFPGRFSGRQFSNSRSEMNVSTLELGDSALYLCASSLFGLNTEAFFGQGTRLTVV.

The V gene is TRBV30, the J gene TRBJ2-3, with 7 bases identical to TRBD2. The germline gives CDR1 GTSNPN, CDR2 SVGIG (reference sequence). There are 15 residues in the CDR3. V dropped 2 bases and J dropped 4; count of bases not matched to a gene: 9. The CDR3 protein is CAWSSGAGSSDTQYF. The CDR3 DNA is TGTGCCTGGAGTTCTGGAGCGGGAAGCTCAGATACGCAGTATTTT.

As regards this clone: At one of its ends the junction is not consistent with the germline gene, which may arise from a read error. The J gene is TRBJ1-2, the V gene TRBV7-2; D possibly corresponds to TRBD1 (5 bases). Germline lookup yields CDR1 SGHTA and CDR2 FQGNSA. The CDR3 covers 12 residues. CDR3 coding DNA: TGTGCCAGCAGATTAGTGGGGGGTGGCTACACCTTC. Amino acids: CASRLVGGGYTF.

CDR3: CATRQGVYEQYV. Here the CDR3 DNA reads TGTGCCACCCGACAGGGTGTTTACGAGCAGTACGTC. The chain carries TRBV6-5 and TRBJ2-7, with 7 bases that match TRBD1. Trimming cost V 10 bases and J 4 bases; bases outside gene matches: 7. The CDR3 spans 12 residues. The germline V gene encodes CDR1 MNHEY and CDR2 SVGAGI.

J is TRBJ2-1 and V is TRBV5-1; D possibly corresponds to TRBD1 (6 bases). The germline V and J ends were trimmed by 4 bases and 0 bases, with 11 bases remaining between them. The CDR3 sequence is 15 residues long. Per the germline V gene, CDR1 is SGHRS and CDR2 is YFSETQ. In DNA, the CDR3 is TGCGCCAGCAGCCCCGGGACAAGCTCCTACAATGAGCAGTTCTTC. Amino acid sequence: CASSPGTSSYNEQFF.

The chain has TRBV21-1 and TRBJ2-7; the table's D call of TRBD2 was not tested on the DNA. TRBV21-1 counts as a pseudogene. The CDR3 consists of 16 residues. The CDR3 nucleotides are TGTGCCAGCAGCCCTCCGGCGGGTTCGAGCTCCTACGAGCAGTACTTC. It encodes CASSPPAGSSSYEQYF.

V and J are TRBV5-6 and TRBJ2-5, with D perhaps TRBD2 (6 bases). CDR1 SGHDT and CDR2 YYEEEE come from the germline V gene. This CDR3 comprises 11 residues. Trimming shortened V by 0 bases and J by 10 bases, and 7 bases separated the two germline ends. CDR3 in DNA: TGTGCCAGCAGCTTGGGGCGGGGCCAGTACTTC. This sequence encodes CASSLGRGQYF.

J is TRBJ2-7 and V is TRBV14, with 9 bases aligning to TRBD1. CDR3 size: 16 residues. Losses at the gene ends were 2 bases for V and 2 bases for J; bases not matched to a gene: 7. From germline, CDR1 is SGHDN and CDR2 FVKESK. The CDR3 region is CASSQYTGQGAYEQYF. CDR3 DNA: TGTGCCAGCAGCCAATATACGGGACAGGGTGCCTACGAGCAGTACTTC.

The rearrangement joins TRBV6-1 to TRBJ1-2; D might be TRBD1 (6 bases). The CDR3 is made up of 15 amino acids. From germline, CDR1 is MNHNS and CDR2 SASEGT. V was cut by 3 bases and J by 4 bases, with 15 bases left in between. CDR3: CASSDKRTATYGYTF. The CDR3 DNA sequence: TGTGCCAGCAGTGATAAACGGACAGCAACCTATGGCTACACCTTC.

The CDR3 nucleotides read TGTGCCAGCAGTTCCACGGCTAGCGGGAGATACAATGAGCAGTTCTTC. It codes for CASSSTASGRYNEQFF. The V and J genes are TRBV6-6 and TRBJ2-1, with 10 bases fitting TRBD2. The CDR3 is 16 residues long. J was trimmed by 4 bases and V by 4 bases; bases with no gene match: 7. Looked up from germline, CDR1 is MNHNY and CDR2 is SVGAGI (reference sequence).

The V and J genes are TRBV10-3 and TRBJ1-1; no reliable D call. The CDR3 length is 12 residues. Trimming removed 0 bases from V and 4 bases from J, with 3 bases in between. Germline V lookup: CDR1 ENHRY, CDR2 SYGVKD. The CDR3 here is CAISESSTEAFF. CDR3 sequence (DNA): TGTGCCATCAGTGAGTCGAGCACTGAAGCTTTCTTT.

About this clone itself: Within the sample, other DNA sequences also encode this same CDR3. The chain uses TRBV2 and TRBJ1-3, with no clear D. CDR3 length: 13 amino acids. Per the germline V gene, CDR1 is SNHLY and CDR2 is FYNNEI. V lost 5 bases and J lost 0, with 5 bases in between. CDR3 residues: CASSRTSGNTIYF. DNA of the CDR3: TGTGCCAGCAGTCGGACCTCTGGAAACACCATATATTTT. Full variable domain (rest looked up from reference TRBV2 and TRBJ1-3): EPEVTQTPSHQVTQMGQEVILRCVPISNHLYFYWYRQILGQKVEFLVSFYNNEISEKSEIFDDQFSVERPDGSNFTLKIRSTKLEDSAMYFCASSRTSGNTIYFGEGSWLTVV.